These 26 T cell receptor beta chains were sequenced from one sample in a study of tumor-infiltrating lymphocytes in primary liver carcinoma. Using a constant-region primer together with ProtoScript II reverse transcriptase, TCR beta cDNA was made from 500 ng of total RNA. Three-round nested multiplex PCR performed with slightly modified ARM-PCR produced the TCR beta libraries. For roughly 11 cycles apiece, the opening two PCR rounds ran with TRBV1-TRBV30 forward primers and a C-beta reverse primer. TCRdb reprocessed the multiplex PCR reads via MiXCR and lists one record per CDR3 protein. The table records hundreds of thousands of distinct CDR3 sequences, around three fifths of them present only once. They got blood RNA out of unsorted whole blood and also pulled out germline DNA. The sample taken for sequencing was peripheral blood. These receptors all come from a woman in her 30s with primary liver carcinoma and hepatitis B virus infection.

CDR3 sequence reads: CASSTIRRWNEQYF. The DNA for the CDR3 is TGTGCCAGCAGCACCATACGGAGGTGGAACGAGCAGTACTTC. V gene TRBV7-9 combines with J gene TRBJ2-7; TRBD2 might be the D (5 bases). V lost 5 bases, J lost 5 bases, and 16 bases lay in between. Germline assignment: CDR1 SEHNR and CDR2 FQNEAQ (reference sequence). The CDR3 contains 14 residues.

In this sample, this clonotype turned up once. The V gene is TRBV11-1, the J gene TRBJ2-3; 7 bases align to TRBD2. The CDR3 is 14 residues long. CDR1 SGHAT and CDR2 FQDESV come from the germline V gene (reference sequence). CDR3 amino acids: CISSSGTGGSTQYF. CDR3 nucleotides: TGTATCAGCAGCTCTGGCACGGGAGGTTCTACGCAGTATTTT.

The chain carries TRBV12-3 or TRBV12-4 and TRBJ1-1; D might be TRBD1 (5 bases). Trimming shortened V by 9 bases and J by 3 bases, and 11 bases separated the two germline ends. The CDR3 runs 12 residues. The CDR3 DNA reads as TGTGCCAGAGGTCTGGGGCACACTGAAGCTTTCTTT. Residues: CARGLGHTEAFF.

Notes on this clonotype: With a much larger clone just one base away, this may be a read error. The chain joins TRBV12-3 or TRBV12-4 to TRBJ2-1; D is unclear. CDR3 length: 13 residues. CDR3 region: CANSLAVLNEQFF. CDR3 bases: TGTGCCAACAGTTTAGCCGTGTTGAATGAGCAGTTCTTC.

Written as DNA, the CDR3 is TGCGCCAGCAGCTTGGGCTGGAATGAGCAGTTCTTC. This codes for CASSLGWNEQFF. The rearrangement uses TRBV5-1 and TRBJ2-1; D is ambiguous. Germline-derived CDR1 and CDR2 are SGHRS and YFSETQ. Trimming shortened V by 0 bases and J by 7 bases, and 5 bases separated the two germline ends. This CDR3 region has 12 residues.

CDR3 sequence: CAISESGDTYYEQYF. The CDR3 DNA is TGTGCCATCAGTGAGTCCGGGGACACCTACTACGAGCAGTACTTC. J is TRBJ2-7 and V is TRBV10-3; a weak D match, TRBD1 (6 bases). This CDR3 contains 15 residues. With 0 bases removed from V and 3 bases from J, the gap between germline ends came to 12 bases. Germline V lookup: CDR1 ENHRY, CDR2 SYGVKD.

The J gene is TRBJ2-7, the V gene TRBV15, with 8 bases that match TRBD1. This CDR3 spans 14 amino acids. With V trimmed by 3 bases and J by 6 bases, 7 bases remained unmatched. Per the germline V gene, CDR1 is LNHNV and CDR2 is YYDKDF (reference sequence). The CDR3 nucleotides read TGTGCCACCAGCAGCGAGACAGGGGTGGGCGAGCAGTACTTC. Encoded protein: CATSSETGVGEQYF.

The chain employs TRBV10-3 and TRBJ1-1; TRBD1 is a possible D gene (5 bases). Germline V gives CDR1 ENHRY, CDR2 SYGVKD. V lost 8 bases and J lost 5, with 21 bases in between. This CDR3 is built from 15 residues. The CDR3 reads CAISGTGLPGTEAFF. The CDR3 DNA reads as TGTGCCATCTCCGGAACGGGACTTCCGGGGACTGAAGCTTTCTTT.

This clonotype is a singleton in its sample. A much larger clone lies one base from this, so it may be a read error. This chain uses TRBV29-1 with TRBJ1-1; the D is unclear. CDR1 is SQVTM and CDR2 is ANQGSEA in the germline V gene. The CDR3 length is 14 residues. The DNA of the CDR3 is TGCGGCGTGCCCGACTTTGGGGTGAACACTGAAGCTTTCTTT. The encoded protein is CGVPDFGVNTEAFF.

As for this clonotype: The final CDR3 position lacks the conserved phenylalanine or tryptophan, pointing to a likely read error. This chain connects TRBV4-3 to TRBJ2-1; 7 bases map to TRBD2. V dropped 6 bases and J dropped 1; count of bases not matched to a gene: 6. Germline assignment: CDR1 LGHNA and CDR2 YSLEER. The CDR3 runs 15 residues. CDR3 amino acids: CASSRAGQSYNEQFL. CDR3 nucleotide sequence: TGCGCCAGCAGTCGAGCGGGGCAGTCCTACAATGAGCAGTTCTTA.

As concerns this clonotype: Given a much more abundant clone one base away, this may be a read error. The chain carries TRBV6-2 or TRBV6-3 and TRBJ2-1; D call uncertain. Germline values: CDR1 MNHEY, CDR2 SVGEGT. This CDR3 has 10 residues. In nucleotides, the CDR3 is TGTGCCAGCAGCAACAATGGGCAGTTCTTC. Translation gives CASSNNGQFF.

This chain connects TRBV5-1 to TRBJ1-6, with TRBD1 matching over 7 bases. This CDR3 has 14 amino acids. Germline V gives CDR1 SGHRS, CDR2 YFSETQ. J lost 7 bases, V lost 5 bases, and 6 bases had no gene match. Written as DNA, the CDR3 is TGCGCCAGCAGTCCTGGACAGGAAAATTCACCCCTCCACTTT. Translating gives CASSPGQENSPLHF.

On this clonotype: A read error may account for a junction end that differs from germline. This CDR3 reads CASGLEVDTKYF. CDR3 nucleotide sequence: TGTGCTAGTGGTTTGGAGGTAGATACGAAGTATTTT. The chain recombines TRBV12-5 with TRBJ2-3; D is unresolved. Germline V gives CDR1 LGHNT, CDR2 FRNRAP. The CDR3 is made up of 12 amino acids. Full variable domain (outside the CDR3, taken from reference TRBV12-5 and TRBJ2-3): DARVTQTPRHKVTEMGQEVTMRCQPILGHNTVFWYRQTMMQGLELLAYFRNRAPLDDSGMPKDRFSAEMPDATLATLKIQPSEPRDSAVYFCASGLEVDTKYFGPGTRLTVL.

Regarding this clonotype: A single base separates this from a much larger clone, so it may be a read error. The J gene is TRBJ1-2, the V gene TRBV29-1, with no clear D. The CDR3 consists of 15 residues. V shed 6 bases and J shed 0 bases, with 17 bases lying between them. Germline-derived CDR1 and CDR2 are SQVTM and ANQGSEA. CDR3 sequence reads: CSVLSSTVANYGYTF. In nucleotides, the CDR3 is TGCAGCGTCCTGAGTAGCACGGTGGCTAACTATGGCTACACCTTC.

The CDR3 here is CASIKRADTEAFF. In nucleotides, the CDR3 is TGTGCCAGCATCAAACGAGCGGACACTGAAGCTTTCTTT. The gene calls are TRBV7-9 and TRBJ1-1; no reliable D call. This CDR3 spans 13 amino acids. V gave up 7 bases and J gave up 3 bases, with 12 bases separating them. The germline V gene encodes CDR1 SEHNR and CDR2 FQNEAQ (reference sequence).

This clonotype was seen at least ten times. This chain links TRBV11-2 with TRBJ1-4; unclear D gene. This CDR3 has 15 residues. CDR1 SGHAT and CDR2 FQNNGV come from the germline V gene. With 5 bases removed from V and 7 bases from J, the gap between germline ends came to 17 bases. Here the CDR3 DNA reads TGTGCCAGCAGCCGGGGAGTAGCTGGGAGTGAAAAACTGTTTTTT. Amino acids: CASSRGVAGSEKLFF.

This chain joins TRBV12-3 or TRBV12-4 and TRBJ1-4; unclear D gene. Trimming shortened V by 10 bases and J by 10 bases, and 22 bases separated the two germline ends. This CDR3 comprises 14 residues. CDR3 nucleotides: TGTGCCAACAGCCCCGGACTCGCCGGTGGAAAACTGTTTTTT. Translating gives CANSPGLAGGKLFF.

This clonotype was recorded at least ten times. The genes are TRBV11-2 and TRBJ2-7, with TRBD2 as a possible D gene (7 bases). The CDR3 has 15 residues. V was pared by 5 bases and J by 2 bases, with 16 bases between. Germline lookup yields CDR1 SGHAT and CDR2 FQNNGV. CDR3: CASSPSGGRPYEQYF. The CDR3 region has the DNA TGTGCCAGCAGCCCCTCCGGGGGGCGACCCTACGAGCAGTACTTC.

Remarks on this clonotype: A read error is likely, as this CDR3 ends without the conserved phenylalanine or tryptophan. The chain couples TRBV12-3 or TRBV12-4 to TRBJ1-1, with D unclear. V lost 6 bases to trimming and J lost 3 bases, with 11 bases between them. This CDR3 is 13 amino acids long. The CDR3 sequence is CASRPDTHTEAFL. CDR3 bases: TGTGCCAGCAGACCAGACACCCACACTGAAGCTTTCCTT.

Concerning this clonotype: This may stem from a read error, because a much larger clone lies one nucleotide away. The chain uses TRBV6-5 and TRBJ2-5; D is tentatively TRBD1 or TRBD2 (5 bases each). Germline V gene sequence: CDR1 MNHEY, CDR2 SVGAGI. The ends were cut back, 6 bases at V and 4 bases at J, with 24 bases in the middle. The CDR3 is 17 residues long. The CDR3, as DNA: TGTGCCAGCAGAGGTCACCCCGGGCAGGGTGGGGGAGAGACCCAGTACTTC. Translated: CASRGHPGQGGGETQYF.

On this clonotype itself: A much larger clone is a single base away; this may be a read error. CDR3 protein: CASSRRQGAYTF. The CDR3 nucleotides are TGTGCCAGCAGTAGAAGACAGGGTGCCTACACCTTC. J is TRBJ1-2 and V is TRBV6-5; 7 positions agree with TRBD1. Germline assignment: CDR1 MNHEY and CDR2 SVGAGI. The CDR3 is made up of 12 amino acids. V lost 5 bases and J lost 10; bases outside the gene matches: 7.

The chain joins TRBV28 to TRBJ2-1; 10 nucleotides match TRBD2. This CDR3 comprises 15 residues. V shed 5 bases, J shed 7 bases, and the junction held 8 bases outside the gene matches. Per the germline V gene, CDR1 is MDHEN and CDR2 is SYDVKM. CDR3 protein: CASSPLAGVRNEQFF. CDR3 bases: TGTGCCAGCAGTCCCCTAGCGGGAGTTCGTAATGAGCAGTTCTTC.

This clonotype was seen only a few times. The junction departs from germline at one end; a sequencing error may be responsible. The chain combines TRBV29-1 with TRBJ1-2; no clear D gene. The CDR3 sequence is 12 residues long. From germline, CDR1 is SQVTM and CDR2 ANQGSEA. This CDR3 is CSVEHGSGKTVF. The CDR3 region has the DNA TGCAGCGTGGAACACGGAAGCGGAAAAACTGTATTC.

Concerning this clonotype: A much larger clone is a single base away; this may be a read error. The J gene is TRBJ2-3, the V gene TRBV4-3; TRBD2 aligns across 9 bases. CDR3 length: 15 residues. Germline CDR1 is LGHNA and CDR2 is YSLEER. CDR3 amino acids: CTSSQEREAIYTQYF. In DNA, the CDR3 is TGCACCAGCAGCCAAGAGCGGGAGGCGATATATACGCAGTATTTT.

This clonotype was recorded at least ten times. The chain recombines TRBV4-1 with TRBJ2-4, with TRBD2 matching 9 bases. Germline V gene lookup returns CDR1 MGHRA and CDR2 YSYEKL. V gave up 0 bases and J gave up 10 bases; unmatched junction bases: 10. CDR3 length: 16 residues. The CDR3 nucleotides are TGCGCCAGCAGCCAAGAAGCGGGAGGCAAACGAAGGATTCAGTACTTC. Translation gives CASSQEAGGKRRIQYF.

This clonotype was detected many times. The gene calls are TRBV29-1 and TRBJ1-2, with 8 bases aligning to TRBD1. CDR3 length: 15 amino acids. Germline V gene data show CDR1 as SQVTM and CDR2 as ANQGSEA. V trimming: 0 bases; J trimming: 7 bases; junction bases outside the gene matches: 10. The CDR3 DNA reads as TGCAGCGTTGAAGAACGTACAGGGGGAGTCGGTGGCTACACCTTC. Residues: CSVEERTGGVGGYTF.